This TCR beta chain was found in a study of blood T cell repertoires in COVID-19. Overall study: Sample material is recorded as cDNA or gDNA derived from T cells, B-cell-depleted T cells, or PBMCs.

The germline CDR1 and CDR2 sequences are MNHNY and SVGAGI (reference sequence). Between the trimmed V and J ends, which lost 6 bases and 4 bases, there was a span of 10 bases. CDR3 size: 12 residues. Study processing details: Using reference gene primer amplification, nucleated cell counts were estimated. The method was immunoSEQ multiplex PCR; TCRdb's version includes in-frame clones alone and lacks a portion of them. V and J calls and clone size are copied from that table; D and trimming were computed from the DNA. In the table there are over 150,000 clones, approximately 86% of which are singletons.

The V call is TRBV6-6, the J call TRBJ2-7; D is unresolved. The origin of this receptor is a man aged 45-65 years with active or convalescent COVID-19. Input material: peripheral blood. DNA of the CDR3: TGTGCCAGCAGCCGCAATACTTACGAGCAGTACTTC. It encodes CASSRNTYEQYF.